Listed below are T cell receptor beta chains from one sample, sequenced in a study of blood T cell repertoires in COVID-19. Clones were sequenced by immunoSEQ multiplex PCR, and TCRdb holds only the in-frame ones, with some missing. The sample yields approximately 220,000 clones, around 81% seen once. Material: PBMCs or T cells enriched from blood (not recorded which). The receptors come from a woman in her forties with acute COVID-19. CDR3s include the opening cysteine and the closing phenylalanine or tryptophan. D genes are given only for firm matches.

TRBV10-3 NA CAISEQEDTSYEQYF
TRBV7-8 NA CASSLQGKPEAFF
TRBV9 NA CASSADSWSRTDTQYF
TRBV27 TRBD2 CASFLAGDGNEQFF
TRBV5-4 TRBD1 CASSSFATGGRNEQYF
TRBV5-4 TRBD2 CASTPAGGSVEQYF
TRBV30 NA CAWRLGGSSYNSPLHF
TRBV11-2 NA CASSLDRMDQPQHF
TRBV7-2 TRBD1 CASTLQGQGATGELFF
TRBV27 TRBD1 CASRLGQGPPNSPLHF
TRBV12-3/TRBV12-4 TRBD1 CASSRGQNYGYTF
TRBV5-4 TRBD2 CASSSGMAGALGNEQFF
TRBV5-5 NA CASSQMTARNEKLFF
TRBV24-1 TRBD1 CATSDTRTGGNSNQPQHF
TRBV28 NA CASTVGGYRNQPQHF
TRBV28 TRBD2 CASRNSGLAYTGELFF
TRBV9 TRBD1 CASSVTGLREKLFF
TRBV30 NA CAWSAVGYGYTF
TRBV28 TRBD1 CASSKPGQHTGELFF
TRBV11-2 NA CASNPQGTYTGELFF
TRBV9 NA CASSVATVDTQYF
TRBV19 TRBD1 CASSISDRGNEQFF